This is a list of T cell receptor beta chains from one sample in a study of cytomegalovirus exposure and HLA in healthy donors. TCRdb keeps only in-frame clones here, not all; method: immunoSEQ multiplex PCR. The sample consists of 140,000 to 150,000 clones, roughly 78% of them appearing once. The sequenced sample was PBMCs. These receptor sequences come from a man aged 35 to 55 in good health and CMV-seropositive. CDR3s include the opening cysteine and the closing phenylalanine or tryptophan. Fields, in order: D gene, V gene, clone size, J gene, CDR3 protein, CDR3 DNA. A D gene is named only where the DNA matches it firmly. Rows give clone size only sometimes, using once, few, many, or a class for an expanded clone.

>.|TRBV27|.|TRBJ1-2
CASSSSVRGGYTF
TGTGCCAGCAGTTCGTCAGTCAGGGGAGGCTACACCTTC
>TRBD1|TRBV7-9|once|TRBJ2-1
CASSLLRTGGKQKQFF
TGTGCCAGCAGCCTCCTCCGGACAGGGGGTAAACAAAAGCAGTTCTTC
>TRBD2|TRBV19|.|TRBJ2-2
CASSIGGRKLTGELFF
TGTGCCAGTAGTATTGGCGGGAGAAAACTGACCGGGGAGCTGTTTTTT
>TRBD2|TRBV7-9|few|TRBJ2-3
CASSTGLAGNSDTQYF
TGTGCCAGCAGCACAGGACTAGCGGGAAACTCAGATACGCAGTATTTT
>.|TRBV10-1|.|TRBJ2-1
CASSESILRASPVGEQFF
TGCGCCAGCAGTGAGTCCATTCTTCGTGCTAGCCCAGTAGGTGAGCAGTTCTTC
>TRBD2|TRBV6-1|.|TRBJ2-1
CASSGGASGRGNEQFF
TGTGCCAGCAGTGGAGGGGCTAGCGGGAGGGGAAATGAGCAGTTCTTC
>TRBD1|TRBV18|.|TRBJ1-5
CASSPRRSGQGDQPQHF
TGTGCCAGCTCACCCAGACGGTCGGGACAGGGGGATCAGCCCCAGCATTTT
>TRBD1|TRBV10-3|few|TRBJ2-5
CAISESTGQGWETQYF
TGTGCCATCAGTGAGTCGACGGGACAGGGATGGGAGACCCAGTACTTC
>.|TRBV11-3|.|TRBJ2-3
CASSLDRLSGPDTQYF
TGTGCCAGCAGCTTAGATCGCCTTAGCGGCCCAGATACGCAGTATTTT
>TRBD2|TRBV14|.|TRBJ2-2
CASSPRLAGAGELFF
TGTGCCAGCAGCCCCAGGCTAGCGGGAGCCGGGGAGCTGTTTTTT
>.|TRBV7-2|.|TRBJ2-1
CASSLAGSGYNEQFF
TGTGCCAGCAGCTTAGCGGGCAGCGGGTACAATGAGCAGTTCTTC
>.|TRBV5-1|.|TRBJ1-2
CASSGGPTGYGYTF
TGCGCCAGCAGCGGCGGACCGACAGGTTATGGCTACACCTTC
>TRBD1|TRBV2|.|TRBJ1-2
CASSPTGGGGYTF
TGTGCCAGCAGCCCGACAGGGGGCGGTGGCTACACCTTC
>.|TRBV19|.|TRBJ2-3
CASSSQLRGGTDTQYF
TGTGCCAGTAGTTCCCAACTCAGGGGTGGGACAGATACGCAGTATTTT
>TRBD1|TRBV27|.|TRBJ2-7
CASSLGTGKYEQYF
TGTGCCAGCAGTTTAGGGACAGGGAAATACGAGCAGTACTTC
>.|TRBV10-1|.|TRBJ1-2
CASSEPGGLVGGYTF
TGCGCCAGCAGTGAGCCCGGGGGGTTGGTGGGGGGCTACACCTTC
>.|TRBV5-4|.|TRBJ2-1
CASSLGGASGRNEQFF
TGTGCCAGCAGCCTGGGTGGGGCTAGTGGGCGCAATGAGCAGTTCTTC
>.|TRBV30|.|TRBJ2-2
CAWSVGSPGVRGNTGELFF
TGTGCCTGGAGTGTGGGTTCCCCCGGTGTGCGCGGGAACACCGGGGAGCTGTTTTTT
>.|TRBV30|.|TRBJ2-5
CAWSRHSQETQYF
TGTGCCTGGAGTCGACACTCGCAAGAGACCCAGTACTTC
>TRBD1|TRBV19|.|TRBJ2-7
CASSIAGTGLYEQYF
TGTGCCAGTAGTATAGCGGGGACAGGGCTCTACGAGCAGTACTTC
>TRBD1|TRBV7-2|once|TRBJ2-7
CASSLVTGPYEQYF
TGTGCCAGCAGCTTAGTGACAGGGCCCTACGAGCAGTACTTC
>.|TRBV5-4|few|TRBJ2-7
CASSSGGSSYEQYF
TGTGCCAGCAGTTCTGGAGGAAGCTCCTACGAGCAGTACTTC
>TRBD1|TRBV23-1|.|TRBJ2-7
CASSHPEKHRGRSYEQYF
TGCGCCAGCAGTCACCCGGAGAAACACAGGGGGCGTTCCTACGAGCAGTACTTC
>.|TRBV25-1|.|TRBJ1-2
CASSELRVGTGGEYGYTF
TGTGCCAGCAGTGAGCTCCGGGTAGGGACGGGCGGGGAATATGGCTACACCTTC
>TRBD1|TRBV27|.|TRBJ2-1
CASSLDRASYNEQFF
TGTGCCAGCAGTTTGGACAGGGCTTCCTACAATGAGCAGTTCTTC
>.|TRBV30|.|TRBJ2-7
CAWSVGVSYEQYF
TGTGCCTGGAGTGTAGGGGTTTCCTACGAGCAGTACTTC
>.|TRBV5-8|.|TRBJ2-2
CASSLAKSGALGELFF
TGTGCCAGCAGCTTGGCCAAGTCGGGAGCGCTAGGGGAGCTGTTTTTT
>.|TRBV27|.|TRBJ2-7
CASSTRGRAAQIYEQYF
TGTGCCAGCAGTACTAGAGGAAGAGCGGCGCAAATCTACGAGCAGTACTTC
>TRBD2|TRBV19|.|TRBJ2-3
CASSERTSGRADTQYF
TGTGCCAGTAGTGAACGGACTAGCGGGAGGGCCGATACGCAGTATTTT
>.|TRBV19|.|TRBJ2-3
CASSNTGTDTQYF
TGTGCCAGTAGTAATACAGGCACAGATACGCAGTATTTT
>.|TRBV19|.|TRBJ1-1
CATLRAGSDTEAFF
TGTGCTACACTCCGGGCAGGGTCGGACACTGAAGCTTTCTTT
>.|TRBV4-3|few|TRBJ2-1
CASSPFYGSSYNEQFF
TGCGCCAGCAGCCCTTTCTACGGGAGCTCCTACAATGAGCAGTTCTTC